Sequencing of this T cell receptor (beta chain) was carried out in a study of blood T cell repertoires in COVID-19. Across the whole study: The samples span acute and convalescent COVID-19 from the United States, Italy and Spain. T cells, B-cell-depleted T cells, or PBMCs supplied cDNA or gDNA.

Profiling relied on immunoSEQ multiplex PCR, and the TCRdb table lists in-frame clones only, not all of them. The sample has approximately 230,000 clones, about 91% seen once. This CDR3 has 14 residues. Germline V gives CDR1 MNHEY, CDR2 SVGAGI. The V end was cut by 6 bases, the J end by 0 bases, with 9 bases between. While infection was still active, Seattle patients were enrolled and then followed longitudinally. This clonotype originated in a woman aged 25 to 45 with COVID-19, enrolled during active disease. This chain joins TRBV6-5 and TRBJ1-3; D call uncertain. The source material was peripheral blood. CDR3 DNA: TGTGCCAGCAGGCTCTCTAACTCTGGAAACACCATATATTTT. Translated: CASRLSNSGNTIYF.